The subject of this entry is one TCR beta chain. This specimen belongs to a study of blood T cell repertoires in COVID-19. Study-wide context: Specimens from acute and convalescent COVID-19 originated in the United States, Italy and Spain.

Patients at the Seattle site were enrolled during active infection and followed longitudinally. Under the authors' procedure: Reference gene primer amplification gave estimated nucleated cell counts. This table comes from immunoSEQ multiplex PCR, and its TCRdb copy is limited to in-frame clones, with some not included. Clone size and V and J calls were adopted from that table, with D and trimming inferred from the DNA. The data show about 210,000 clones, 65% to 90% seen once. Germline lookup yields CDR1 MDHEN and CDR2 SYDVKM. V gave up 3 bases and J gave up 0 bases; unmatched junction bases: 6. The CDR3 loop spans 16 amino acids.

The chain combines TRBV28 with TRBJ2-3, with 7 positions matching TRBD2. This sequence was found in a man aged 45-60 years with COVID-19, enrolled during active disease. Input material: peripheral blood. CDR3 sequence (DNA): TGTGCCAGCAGTTTCCGAGCGGGGTCGAGCACAGATACGCAGTATTTT. It specifies CASSFRAGSSTDTQYF.